The following is a TCR beta chain sequence with its context. Antigen unknown. This CDR3 region has 15 residues. V lost 4 bases to trimming and J lost 6 bases; unmatched junction nucleotides: 7. The V gene's germline CDR1 is SGHTA and CDR2 FQGNSA. Deep was the level at which the assay was run. Original analysis: With immunoSEQ giving junction-only sequences and no quality scores, filtering differed. Generated by immunoSEQ multiplex PCR, the TCRdb table keeps only in-frame clones and is missing some. Clone size and V and J calls were adopted from that table, with D and trimming inferred from the DNA. The sample lists roughly 2.6 million clones, around nine tenths occurring once. These data are taken from a study of shared clonotypes between healthy human individuals. Overall study results and limits: Among the subsets, naive ones generally showed larger estimated richness than memory ones.

This TCR was sampled from a man younger than 30 in good health. This chain links TRBV7-2 with TRBJ2-1, with 9 bases aligning to TRBD2. The material sequenced was naive CD4+ T cells sorted from blood. Described subset: CD45RA+ positively selected. CDR3 sequence: CASSSQLAGINEQFF. The CDR3 nucleotides are TGTGCCAGCAGCTCCCAGCTAGCGGGAATCAATGAGCAGTTCTTC.